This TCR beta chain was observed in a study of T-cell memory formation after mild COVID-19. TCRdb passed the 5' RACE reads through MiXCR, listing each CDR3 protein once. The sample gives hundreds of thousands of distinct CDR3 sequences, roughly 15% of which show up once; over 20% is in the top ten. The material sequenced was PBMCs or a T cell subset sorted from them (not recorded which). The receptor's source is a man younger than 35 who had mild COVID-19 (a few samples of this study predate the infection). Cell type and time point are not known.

DNA of the CDR3: TGTGCCAGCAGTTACAGGGGCGTAAGGGGCAATGAGCAGTTCTTC. The encoded protein is CASSYRGVRGNEQFF. V is TRBV12-3 or TRBV12-4 and J is TRBJ2-1; 7 bases fit TRBD1. The V segment lost 4 bases and the J segment 6 bases; nucleotides outside the gene matches: 9. The CDR3 runs to 15 residues.